The 6 T cell receptor beta chains below all came from one sample that was sequenced in a study of blood T cell repertoires in COVID-19 (TCRdb year 2020). Libraries came from the immunoSEQ multiplex PCR assay. The table was pulled from immuneACCESS by TCRdb, which kept in-frame rearrangements only. Such tables lose some clones; where checked, under half of the loss comes from unresolved V genes, and the rest has no known cause. The sample table shows 380,000 or so clones, and approximately 85% are seen once. The ten largest clones capture around 2% of the sample. The specimen sequenced was PBMCs or T cells enriched from blood (not recorded which). The source is a middle-aged woman with acute COVID-19.

The J gene is TRBJ1-3, the V gene TRBV19; D gene uncertain. The length of the CDR3 is 15 residues. In germline, CDR1 is LNHDA, CDR2 SQIVND (reference sequence). V was trimmed by 4 bases and J by 0 bases, leaving 10 bases between them. The CDR3 reads CASSSQAHSGNTIYF. CDR3 coding DNA: TGTGCCAGTAGTAGCCAGGCTCACTCTGGAAACACCATATATTTT.

This chain uses TRBV5-6 with TRBJ1-6; possible D gene TRBD1, 6 bases. The germline CDR1 and CDR2 sequences are SGHDT and YYEEEE. CDR3 length: 14 residues. V lost 5 bases to trimming and J lost 4 bases, with 10 bases between them. The CDR3 protein is CASSAGQYNSPLHF. DNA for the CDR3: TGTGCCAGCAGTGCCGGACAGTATAATTCACCCCTCCACTTT.

The chain uses TRBV5-6 and TRBJ1-1; tentatively, D is TRBD1 (6 bases). The CDR3 sequence is 14 residues long. The V gene's germline CDR1 is SGHDT and CDR2 YYEEEE. Trimming removed 2 bases at V and 7 bases at J, with 15 bases between. The CDR3 loop reads CASSFSGGQFEAFF. The DNA of the CDR3 is TGTGCCAGCAGCTTTTCGGGGGGGCAATTTGAAGCTTTCTTT.

The rearrangement uses TRBV5-5 and TRBJ2-3; tentatively, D is TRBD1 (5 bases). Germline CDR1 is SGHKS and CDR2 is YYEKEE (reference sequence). The CDR3 covers 15 residues. The V end was cut by 1 base, the J end by 4 bases, with 13 bases between. The CDR3 is CASSLSQGRADTQYF. The CDR3 DNA is TGTGCCAGCAGCTTGTCGCAGGGTAGGGCAGATACGCAGTATTTT.

The rearrangement links TRBV12-3 or TRBV12-4 to TRBJ1-1; D is uncertain. This CDR3 spans 11 amino acids. With 5 bases removed from V and 8 bases from J, the gap between germline ends came to 9 bases. CDR3 nucleotides: TGTGCCAGCAGTCGACGGGTGGAAGCTTTCTTT. Amino acid sequence: CASSRRVEAFF.

The rearrangement joins TRBV12-5 to TRBJ1-1, with D possibly being TRBD1 (5 bases). Trimming removed 0 bases at V and 3 bases at J, with 11 bases between. Germline values: CDR1 LGHNT, CDR2 FRNRAP. There are 15 residues in the CDR3. The DNA of the CDR3 is TGTGCTAGTGGTTTGGTCGGCTCCAGGGACACTGAAGCTTTCTTT. It translates to CASGLVGSRDTEAFF.